The next 27 T cell receptor beta chains were all read from a single sample in a study of blood T cells in healthy people across ages. Next came a second PCR, run for about 7 to 11 cycles, which used a sample-barcoded 5' primer along with a J-beta primer mix. TCRdb ran MiXCR on the 5' RACE reads and lists one entry per CDR3 protein. The sample lists about 800,000 distinct CDR3 sequences, around a quarter seen once, with roughly 3.8% in the top ten. These sequences were also reported in another study, on T cells of mothers and their children.

Source material: blood. Source of these receptors: a boy younger than 18 in good health.

In its sample, this clonotype was seen a few times. The J gene is TRBJ1-1, the V gene TRBV18, with D possibly TRBD1 on 6 matching bases. V was pared by 2 bases and J by 5 bases, with 12 bases between. In germline, CDR1 is KGHSH, CDR2 LQKENI. The CDR3 sequence is 14 residues long. The CDR3 coding sequence is TGTGCCAGCTCACCAGGGGGGCCTACGACTGAAGCTTTCTTT. Translation: CASSPGGPTTEAFF. The whole variable domain, filled in from reference TRBV18 and TRBJ1-1, reads NAGVMQNPRHLVRRRGQEARLRCSPMKGHSHVYWYRQLPEEGLKFMVYLQKENIIDESGMPKERFSAEFPKEGPSILRIQQVVRGDSAAYFCASSPGGPTTEAFFGQGTRLTVV.

This clonotype was seen a handful of times. The rearrangement uses TRBV13 and TRBJ2-7, with a weak D call TRBD2 (6 bases). Germline V gives CDR1 PRHDT, CDR2 FYEKMQ (reference sequence). Between the trimmed V and J ends, which lost 0 bases and 6 bases, there was a span of 6 bases. The CDR3 consists of 12 residues. CDR3 DNA sequence: TGTGCCAGCAGCTTAGGGGGACTCGAGCAGTACTTC. This encodes CASSLGGLEQYF.

The rearrangement uses TRBV20-1 and TRBJ2-7, with D tentatively TRBD2 (5 bases). V was shortened by 6 bases and J by 2 bases, with 14 bases between the two germline ends. This CDR3 region has 13 residues. Germline loops: CDR1 DFQATT, CDR2 SNEGSKA (reference sequence). CDR3 amino acids: CSAKDAGTYEQYF. The CDR3, as DNA: TGCAGTGCCAAAGACGCCGGGACCTACGAGCAGTACTTC.

This clonotype was observed a few times. The chain carries TRBV27 and TRBJ1-2, with 8 bases identical to TRBD1. V was pared by 3 bases and J by 5 bases, with 5 bases of the junction left unmatched. The CDR3 spans 14 residues. Germline V lookup: CDR1 MNHEY, CDR2 SMNVEV (reference sequence). Written as DNA, the CDR3 is TGTGCCAGCAGTTTGGACAGGGAGAATTATGGCTACACCTTC. As protein: CASSLDRENYGYTF.

The chain is built from TRBV30 and TRBJ1-1, with D unresolved. Germline CDR1 reads GTSNPN; CDR2 reads SVGIG (reference sequence). The CDR3 consists of 12 residues. Between the trimmed V and J ends, which lost 3 bases and 3 bases, there was a span of 8 bases. The CDR3 region is CAWRTAYTEAFF. CDR3 bases: TGTGCCTGGAGAACGGCTTACACTGAAGCTTTCTTT.

The chain joins TRBV7-9 to TRBJ1-2, with 11 positions matching TRBD1. Germline V gene lookup returns CDR1 SEHNR and CDR2 FQNEAQ (reference sequence). Trimming at V came to 11 bases and at J to 3 bases, leaving 5 bases not matched to a gene. This CDR3 is built from 13 residues. The CDR3 nucleotides read TGTGCCGGAAGGGGACAGGGGGACTATGGCTACACCTTC. Its translation is CAGRGQGDYGYTF.

V is TRBV5-1 and J is TRBJ1-1; D is perhaps TRBD1 (5 bases). V was trimmed by 0 bases and J by 3 bases, leaving 9 bases between them. The CDR3 covers 14 residues. Germline CDR1 and CDR2: SGHRS and YFSETQ. CDR3 nucleotide sequence: TGCGCCAGCAGCTTGGCCATCAGGGACACTGAAGCTTTCTTT. Amino acid sequence: CASSLAIRDTEAFF.

The gene calls are TRBV4-1 and TRBJ1-2; the D gene is possibly TRBD1 (6 bases). The V gene's germline CDR1 is MGHRA and CDR2 YSYEKL. V gave up 1 base and J gave up 8 bases, with 14 bases separating them. The CDR3 spans 14 residues. CDR3 nucleotides: TGCGCCAGCAGCCAAGGGAGGGGGGGTCAGGGCTACACCTTC. Amino acid sequence: CASSQGRGGQGYTF.

This clonotype was seen a handful of times. The chain employs TRBV5-1 and TRBJ2-7; D is uncertain. The CDR3 sequence is 15 residues long. Germline V gene lookup returns CDR1 SGHRS and CDR2 YFSETQ. Trimming cost V 5 bases and J 0 bases, with 15 bases left between them. Written as DNA, the CDR3 is TGCGCCAGCAGAGCTTGGATAGAGGACTCCTACGAGCAGTACTTC. Protein: CASRAWIEDSYEQYF.

In this sample, this clonotype turned up once. One junction end does not reproduce the germline sequence, and a read error may be involved. This chain uses TRBV29-1 with TRBJ2-3; D possibly corresponds to TRBD1 (6 bases). The V gene's germline CDR1 is SQVTM and CDR2 ANQGSEA. There are 14 residues in the CDR3. The CDR3 sequence: CSAYKDSQTDTQYF. CDR3 coding DNA: TGCAGCGCCTACAAGGACAGTCAAACAGACACGCAGTATTTT.

In this sample, this clonotype turned up a few times. The chain joins TRBV24-1 to TRBJ2-1; 11 bases map to TRBD2. CDR3 length: 17 residues. Per germline, CDR1 KGHDR and CDR2 SFDVKD. J was trimmed by 0 bases and V by 0 bases; bases with no gene match: 0. The CDR3, as DNA: TGTGCCACCAGTGATTTGACTAGCGGGAGCTCCTACAATGAGCAGTTCTTC. It is translated as CATSDLTSGSSYNEQFF.

V usage is TRBV3-1 and J usage is TRBJ2-1; D is unresolved. The CDR3 loop spans 15 amino acids. V was cut by 1 base and J by 1 base, with 8 bases left in between. CDR1 and CDR2 (germline): LGHDT, YNNKEL (reference sequence). CDR3 sequence reads: CASSQGATSYNEQFF. CDR3 in DNA: TGTGCCAGCAGCCAAGGAGCGACTTCCTACAATGAGCAGTTCTTC.

This clonotype came up a few times. The chain recombines TRBV7-2 with TRBJ2-7; TRBD2 matches 9 bases. CDR3 length: 17 residues. With 3 bases clipped from V and 5 bases from J, the junction kept 14 bases outside the gene matches. Germline CDR1 reads SGHTA; CDR2 reads FQGNSA. The CDR3 reads CASSFSPLSGSINEQYF. The CDR3 DNA is TGTGCCAGCAGCTTTAGTCCACTTAGCGGGAGTATCAACGAGCAGTACTTC.

J is TRBJ2-5 and V is TRBV5-1; TRBD2 might be the D (7 bases). Gene TRBJ2-1 matches the end of the DNA better, so the J call may be wrong. Germline V gene data show CDR1 as SGHRS and CDR2 as YFSETQ. There are 13 residues in the CDR3. The CDR3 protein is CASSWGGRQEQFF. The CDR3 region has the DNA TGCGCCAGCAGCTGGGGGGGGCGCCAGGAGCAGTTCTTC.

This chain uses TRBV7-9 with TRBJ1-2, with a tentative D call TRBD1 (5 bases). Germline assignment: CDR1 SEHNR and CDR2 FQNEAQ (reference sequence). The CDR3 is 15 amino acids. Trimming left V 4 bases short and J 5 bases short, with 17 bases between. CDR3 residues: CASSYVSGTLYGYTF. CDR3 nucleotides: TGTGCCAGCAGCTATGTCTCCGGGACTTTATATGGCTACACCTTC.

This clonotype showed up just a few times. The chain has TRBV7-9 and TRBJ2-5; possible D gene TRBD2, 6 bases. V was trimmed by 1 base and J by 11 bases, leaving 11 bases between them. Germline loops: CDR1 SEHNR, CDR2 FQNEAQ (reference sequence). This CDR3 comprises 12 residues. In nucleotides, the CDR3 is TGTGCCAGCAGCTTAGAGGAGGGTCGGCAGTACTTC. Translation: CASSLEEGRQYF.

The chain joins TRBV20-1 to TRBJ2-5, with TRBD1 identical over 8 bases. The J call may be mistaken, given a closer DNA end match to TRBJ2-1. The CDR3 consists of 12 residues. The germline V gene encodes CDR1 DFQATT and CDR2 SNEGSKA (reference sequence). The CDR3 is CSASDRGDEQFF. CDR3 bases: TGCAGTGCCAGCGACAGGGGTGATGAGCAGTTCTTC.

This clonotype was seen a handful of times. The chain is built from TRBV4-2 and TRBJ2-2; 12 bases align to TRBD2. CDR3 length equals 19 residues. The V gene's germline CDR1 is LGHNA and CDR2 YNFKEQ. With V trimmed by 3 bases and J by 7 bases, 15 bases remained unmatched. The chain's CDR3 is CASSHPTPTSGRLNGELFF. The DNA for the CDR3 is TGTGCCAGCAGCCACCCAACCCCTACTAGCGGGAGGTTGAACGGGGAGCTGTTTTTT.

At least ten counts were recorded for this clonotype. The chain is built from TRBV3-1 and TRBJ1-2; D may be TRBD1 (6 bases). The V gene lost 0 bases and the J gene lost 8 bases, with 16 bases spanning the gap. This CDR3 is built from 15 residues. Germline CDR1 is LGHDT and CDR2 is YNNKEL (reference sequence). This chain's CDR3 is CASSQDYDRYNGYTF. The CDR3 bases are TGTGCCAGCAGCCAAGATTACGACAGGTACAACGGCTACACCTTC.

This chain joins TRBV29-1 and TRBJ2-7; 7 bases align to TRBD2. The ends lost 2 bases at V and 6 bases at J; junction bases unmatched: 7. Germline V gene lookup returns CDR1 SQVTM and CDR2 ANQGSEA. CDR3 length: 13 residues. CDR3 loop: CSVESWEGTEQYF. DNA for the CDR3: TGCAGCGTTGAATCGTGGGAGGGTACCGAGCAGTACTTC.

This clonotype was recorded a few times. The rearrangement links TRBV20-1 to TRBJ2-7, with D possibly TRBD2 on 6 matching bases. This CDR3 has 12 amino acids. Germline values: CDR1 DFQATT, CDR2 SNEGSKA (reference sequence). V was trimmed by 6 bases and J by 5 bases, leaving 14 bases between them. The CDR3 spells CSAITSIHEQYF. CDR3 DNA sequence: TGCAGTGCCATTACTAGCATCCACGAGCAGTACTTC.

The CDR3 reads CASTHGDRDSPLHF. CDR3 DNA: TGTGCCAGCACCCACGGGGACAGGGATTCACCCCTCCACTTT. The chain joins TRBV28 to TRBJ1-6; 9 nucleotides align to TRBD1. J was trimmed by 8 bases and V by 7 bases; bases with no gene match: 6. CDR3 size: 14 residues. Germline CDR1 is MDHEN and CDR2 is SYDVKM.

The chain joins TRBV7-9 to TRBJ1-2; D gene uncertain. The CDR3 spans 14 residues. Germline-derived CDR1 and CDR2 are SEHNR and FQNEAQ (reference sequence). Trimming left V 8 bases short and J 4 bases short, with 17 bases between. DNA of the CDR3: TGTGCCAGCCTGGACGGGATGGTTGGCTATGGCTACACCTTC. This encodes CASLDGMVGYGYTF.

Notes on this clonotype: The DNA is left out, because the CDR3 cannot be placed on it with certainty; the CDR3 is given as TCRdb lists it. The chain combines TRBV12-3 or TRBV12-4 with TRBJ2-2; the tabulated D call, TRBD2, remains unverified against the DNA. The CDR3 length equals 17 residues, ends included. This chain's CDR3 is CASSSSTSGENTGELFF.

This chain joins TRBV10-3 and TRBJ2-2; D perhaps matches TRBD1 (6 bases). Between the trimmed V and J ends, which lost 2 bases and 5 bases, there was a span of 6 bases. The CDR3 contains 13 residues. The germline CDR1 and CDR2 sequences are ENHRY and SYGVKD. The CDR3 region has the DNA TGTGCCATCAGTGAGACAGGGACCGGGGAGCTGTTTTTT. Protein sequence: CAISETGTGELFF.

A word on this clonotype: One end of the junction does not line up with germline, which may come from a read error. The chain employs TRBV7-9 and TRBJ2-1; TRBD2 agrees at 7 bases. Germline V gene sequence: CDR1 SEHNR, CDR2 FQNEAQ (reference sequence). This CDR3 spans 13 amino acids. The CDR3 reads CASSLASGLELLF. The CDR3 DNA reads as TGTGCCAGCAGCTTAGCATCTGGACTAGAACTGCTCTTC. The entire variable domain, with the rest obtained from reference TRBV7-9 and TRBJ2-1, is as follows: DTGVSQNPRHKITKRGQNVTFRCDPISEHNRLYWYRQTLGQGPEFLTYFQNEAQLEKSRLLSDRFSAERPKGSFSTLEIQRTEQGDSAMYLCASSLASGLELLFGPGTRLTVL.

This clonotype turned up a few times. The chain carries TRBV7-2 and TRBJ2-7; 7 bases map to TRBD1. From germline, CDR1 is SGHTA and CDR2 FQGNSA. V gave up 5 bases and J gave up 3 bases; unmatched junction bases: 10. CDR3 length: 15 amino acids. CDR3 bases: TGTGCCAGCAGCCTGTGGGGGACAGAGAGCTACGAGCAGTACTTC. Translated: CASSLWGTESYEQYF.